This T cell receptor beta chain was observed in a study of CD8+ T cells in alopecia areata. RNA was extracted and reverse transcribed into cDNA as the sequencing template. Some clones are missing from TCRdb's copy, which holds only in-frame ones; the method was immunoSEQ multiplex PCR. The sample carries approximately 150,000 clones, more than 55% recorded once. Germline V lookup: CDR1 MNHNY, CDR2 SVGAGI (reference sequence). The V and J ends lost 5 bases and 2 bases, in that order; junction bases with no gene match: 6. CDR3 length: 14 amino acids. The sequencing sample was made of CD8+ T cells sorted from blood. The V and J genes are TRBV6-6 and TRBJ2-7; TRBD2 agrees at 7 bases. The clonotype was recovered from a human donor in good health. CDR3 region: CASSRTSETYEQYF. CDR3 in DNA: TGTGCCAGCAGTAGAACTAGCGAGACCTACGAGCAGTACTTC.